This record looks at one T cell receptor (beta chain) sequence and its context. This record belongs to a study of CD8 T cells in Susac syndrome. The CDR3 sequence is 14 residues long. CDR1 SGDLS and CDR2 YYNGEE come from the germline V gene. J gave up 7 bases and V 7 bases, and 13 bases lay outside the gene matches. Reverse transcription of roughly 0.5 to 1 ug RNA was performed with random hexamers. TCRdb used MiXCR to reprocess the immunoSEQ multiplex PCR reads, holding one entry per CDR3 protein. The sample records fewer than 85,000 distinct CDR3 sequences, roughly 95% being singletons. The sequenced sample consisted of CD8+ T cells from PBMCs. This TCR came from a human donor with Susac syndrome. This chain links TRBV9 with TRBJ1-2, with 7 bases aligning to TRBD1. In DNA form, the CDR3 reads TGTGCCAGCGGTAACGCGGGACAGTCAAGTGGCTACACCTTC. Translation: CASGNAGQSSGYTF. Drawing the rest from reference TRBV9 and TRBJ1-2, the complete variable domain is DSGVTQTPKHLITATGQRVTLRCSPRSGDLSVYWYQQSLDQGLQFLIQYYNGEERAKGNILERFSAQQFPDLHSELNLSSLELGDSALYFCASGNAGQSSGYTFGSGTRLTVV.